This is a list of T cell receptor beta chains from one sample in a study of neurological immune-mediated disorders. TCRdb fed the 5' RACE reads into MiXCR, producing one record per CDR3 protein. Of around 37,000 distinct CDR3 sequences in the sample, roughly 3.2% were seen once. The material sequenced was PBMCs. The receptors come from a woman aged 55-69 years with multiple sclerosis. Both conserved end residues are part of each CDR3. D genes are given only for firm matches.

V: TRBV12-3/TRBV12-4; J: TRBJ1-2; D: -; CDR3: CASSFDWDYGYTF
V: TRBV12-3/TRBV12-4; J: TRBJ2-2; D: -; CDR3: CASSFFRGPNTGELFF
V: TRBV18; J: TRBJ1-2; D: -; CDR3: CASSLSPNAGKANYGYTF
V: TRBV7-2; J: TRBJ2-7; D: TRBD2; CDR3: CASSTGTSGGGNEQYF
V: TRBV20-1; J: TRBJ2-3; D: -; CDR3: CSARGSTGKTDTQYF
V: TRBV5-1; J: TRBJ2-6; D: -; CDR3: CASSLELGANVLTF
V: TRBV7-2; J: TRBJ2-7; D: TRBD2; CDR3: CASSLDSGGIYEQYF
V: TRBV7-9; J: TRBJ1-1; D: -; CDR3: CASSVLKGRDTEAFF
V: TRBV6-1; J: TRBJ2-6; D: -; CDR3: CASRTGANVLTF
V: TRBV28; J: TRBJ2-1; D: TRBD1; CDR3: CASSPSTGAGYNEQFF
V: TRBV24-1; J: TRBJ2-5; D: -; CDR3: CATSGGVDETQYF
V: TRBV10-3; J: TRBJ2-3; D: TRBD1; CDR3: CAISESGQFADTQYF
V: TRBV7-8; J: TRBJ1-3; D: -; CDR3: CASSLGGGGLGNTIYF
V: TRBV2; J: TRBJ2-3; D: TRBD2; CDR3: CASRPLAGGDTDTQYF
V: TRBV3-1; J: TRBJ1-1; D: -; CDR3: CASSQDGGRAEGGAFF
V: TRBV7-9; J: TRBJ1-3; D: TRBD1; CDR3: CASSLGTDQNIYF
V: TRBV20-1; J: TRBJ2-7; D: -; CDR3: CSACRDLLASYEQYF
V: TRBV10-3; J: TRBJ1-1; D: -; CDR3: CAISQGPQGTSEAFF
V: TRBV20-1; J: TRBJ2-7; D: -; CDR3: CSAYAPYRVWSYEQYF
V: TRBV3-1; J: TRBJ2-1; D: -; CDR3: CASSQNGGPYNEQFF
V: TRBV5-1; J: TRBJ1-1; D: TRBD1; CDR3: CASTSGTGIFSTEAFF
V: TRBV28; J: TRBJ1-6; D: TRBD1; CDR3: CASSLMRQGSSYNSPLHF
V: TRBV3-1; J: TRBJ2-7; D: -; CDR3: CASSQVGDPTEEQYF
V: TRBV5-1; J: TRBJ2-7; D: TRBD2; CDR3: CASSPSVSGGYEQYF
V: TRBV7-2; J: TRBJ2-7; D: TRBD1; CDR3: CASSPYGTGTYEQYF
V: TRBV6-1; J: TRBJ1-1; D: TRBD1; CDR3: CASSENWTGAEAFF
V: TRBV29-1; J: TRBJ2-1; D: TRBD1; CDR3: CSGPGQGNNEQFF
V: TRBV5-6; J: TRBJ2-1; D: -; CDR3: CASSLRGSQGPSEQFF
V: TRBV5-1; J: TRBJ2-3; D: -; CDR3: CASSLEQRGAVTDTQYF
V: TRBV10-3; J: TRBJ2-7; D: TRBD1; CDR3: CAMGQIPYEQYF
V: TRBV20-1; J: TRBJ2-7; D: TRBD2; CDR3: CSARDERGWSQYF
V: TRBV5-6; J: TRBJ2-2; D: -; CDR3: CASSVTRPTGELFF
V: TRBV20-1; J: TRBJ2-1; D: -; CDR3: CSASPALGEQFF
V: TRBV20-1; J: TRBJ2-1; D: -; CDR3: CSAPPGGGAVNEQFF
V: TRBV20-1; J: TRBJ1-2; D: -; CDR3: CSAPPRAGLNYGYTF
V: TRBV7-2; J: TRBJ1-4; D: TRBD1; CDR3: CASSSGQKQKLFF
V: TRBV18; J: TRBJ2-7; D: -; CDR3: CASSPRTGGSYEQYF
V: TRBV18; J: TRBJ2-2; D: -; CDR3: CASSPQGPTNTGELFF
V: TRBV10-3; J: TRBJ2-7; D: -; CDR3: CAISRGESYEQYF
V: TRBV5-1; J: TRBJ2-7; D: -; CDR3: CASSVQGTPYEQYF
V: TRBV7-2; J: TRBJ1-4; D: TRBD1; CDR3: CASSLDRGSEKLFF
V: TRBV12-3/TRBV12-4; J: TRBJ1-2; D: -; CDR3: CASSPSGQLRDGYTF
V: TRBV5-1; J: TRBJ2-3; D: TRBD2; CDR3: CASSRIGTSGSDTQYF
V: TRBV5-1; J: TRBJ2-7; D: -; CDR3: CASSPEGGLSYEQYF
V: TRBV5-1; J: TRBJ2-3; D: -; CDR3: CASSLEGRSTDTQYF
V: TRBV7-4; J: TRBJ1-1; D: -; CDR3: CSSRTGPLRTAAFF
V: TRBV5-4; J: TRBJ2-6; D: -; CDR3: CASSSPGIFGANVLTF
V: TRBV20-1; J: TRBJ1-4; D: -; CDR3: CSAKSHSATNEKLFF
V: TRBV12-3/TRBV12-4; J: TRBJ1-1; D: -; CDR3: CASRSTANTEAFF
V: TRBV5-6; J: TRBJ2-7; D: -; CDR3: CASSLTGPAKQYF
V: TRBV6-5; J: TRBJ2-6; D: TRBD2; CDR3: CASTPGGGSGANVLTF
V: TRBV7-2; J: TRBJ2-5; D: TRBD1; CDR3: CASSLGGQQETQYF
V: TRBV5-1; J: TRBJ2-7; D: -; CDR3: CASSLVQGLNEQYF
V: TRBV20-1; J: TRBJ1-5; D: -; CDR3: CSAENRDTRTLNQPQHF